The sequence of this TCR beta chain was determined in a study of blood T cell repertoires in COVID-19. Overall study: Researchers got acute and convalescent COVID-19 samples from the United States, Italy and Spain.

Sequencing used immunoSEQ multiplex PCR; TCRdb keeps in-frame clones, though not all of them. This sample carries roughly 72,000 clones, about four fifths of them seen once, and the ten largest clones take less than 5.5%. The source is a woman over 75 with active or convalescent COVID-19. The material sequenced was peripheral blood.

CDR3 sequence reads: CSVGSPVNEKLFF. The CDR3 DNA follows: TGCAGCGTCGGTAGCCCGGTTAATGAAAAACTGTTTTTT. The rearrangement uses TRBV29-1 and TRBJ1-4; D is unclear. CDR1 and CDR2 from the germline V gene are SQVTM and ANQGSEA. There are 13 residues in the CDR3. V dropped 6 bases and J dropped 4 bases, with 12 bases sitting between them.